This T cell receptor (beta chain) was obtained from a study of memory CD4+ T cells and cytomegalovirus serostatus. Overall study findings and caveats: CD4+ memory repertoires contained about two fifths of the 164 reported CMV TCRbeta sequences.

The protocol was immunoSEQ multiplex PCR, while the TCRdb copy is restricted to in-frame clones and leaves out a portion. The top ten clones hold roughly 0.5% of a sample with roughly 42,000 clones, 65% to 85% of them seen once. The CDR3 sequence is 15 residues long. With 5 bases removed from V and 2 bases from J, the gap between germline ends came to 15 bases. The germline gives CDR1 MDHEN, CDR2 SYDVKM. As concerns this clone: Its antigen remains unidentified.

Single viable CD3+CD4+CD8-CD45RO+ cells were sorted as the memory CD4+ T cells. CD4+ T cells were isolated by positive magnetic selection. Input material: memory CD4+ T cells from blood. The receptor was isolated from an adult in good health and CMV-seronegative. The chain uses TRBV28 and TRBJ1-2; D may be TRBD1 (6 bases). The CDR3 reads CASSLGQNRNYGYTF. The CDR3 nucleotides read TGTGCCAGCAGTCTCGGACAGAATAGAAACTATGGCTACACCTTC.